These 32 T cell receptor beta chains share one sample of origin, sequenced in a study of post-analysis software for immune sequencing data. These receptors' antigens are unknown. Study-level findings and limits: Five or six TRBV segments, TRBV5-6, TRBV5-1 and TRBV20-1 among them, were found more frequent in patients than controls.

Sequencing libraries made from TCR beta cDNA carried unique molecular identifiers. MiXCR, applied by TCRdb to the PCR reads, yields one record per CDR3 protein. The data contain around 400,000 distinct CDR3 sequences, approximately 42% of them singletons. The specimen was blood. Receptors were obtained from a girl aged 2-10 years with multiple sclerosis.

The J gene is TRBJ1-5, the V gene TRBV20-1; unclear D gene. The germline V and J ends were trimmed by 5 bases and 2 bases, with 13 bases remaining between them. From germline, CDR1 is DFQATT and CDR2 SNEGSKA (reference sequence). CDR3 size: 14 residues. CDR3 sequence (DNA): TGCAGTGCTTATTCGATGCGCGGCAATCAGCCCCAGCATTTT. It yields the protein CSAYSMRGNQPQHF.

This clonotype occurred a few times. The CDR3 DNA follows: TGCGCCAGCAGCCAGACCAGGAGGATAGAGACCCAGTACTTC. This sequence encodes CASSQTRRIETQYF. The chain couples TRBV4-3 to TRBJ2-5; D is possibly TRBD2 (5 bases). Germline CDR1 and CDR2: LGHNA and YSLEER. The V end lost 3 bases, the J end lost 4 bases, and 12 bases lay between the germline ends. The CDR3 length is 14 residues.

This clonotype was counted only a few times. This chain links TRBV20-1 with TRBJ2-7; tentatively, D is TRBD2 (5 bases). Germline V gene sequence: CDR1 DFQATT, CDR2 SNEGSKA (reference sequence). The CDR3 contains 12 residues. The V and J ends lost 3 bases and 1 base respectively, with 7 bases between them. In nucleotides, the CDR3 is TGCAGTGCTAGTGGGGAGTCCTACGAGCAGTACTTC. It is translated as CSASGESYEQYF.

This clonotype was observed a handful of times. The chain links TRBV6-5 to TRBJ2-3; TRBD2 agrees at 12 bases. The germline V gene encodes CDR1 MNHEY and CDR2 SVGAGI. There are 16 residues in the CDR3. With V trimmed by 6 bases and J by 4 bases, 8 bases remained unmatched. The chain's CDR3 is CASRPPLAGGPDTQYF. The CDR3 DNA reads TGTGCCAGCAGACCCCCACTAGCGGGGGGCCCAGATACGCAGTATTTT.

CDR3 in amino acids: CSASKLAGLSYEQYV. In nucleotides, the CDR3 is TGCAGTGCCTCGAAGCTAGCGGGACTCTCCTACGAGCAGTACGTC. The chain recombines TRBV20-1 with TRBJ2-7, with TRBD2 matching 9 bases. The V gene's germline CDR1 is DFQATT and CDR2 SNEGSKA (reference sequence). V was clipped by 6 bases and J by 0 bases; unmatched bases: 9. The CDR3 is 15 amino acids.

The chain recombines TRBV28 with TRBJ2-3, with 11 bases matching TRBD2. The CDR3 runs 16 residues. Germline CDR1 reads MDHEN; CDR2 reads SYDVKM. The J segment lost 1 base and the V segment lost 6 bases, leaving 6 bases of the junction unmatched. The CDR3 DNA reads as TGTGCCAGCAGAGAAGTAGCGGGAGGGCGCACAGATACGCAGTATTTT. Amino acid sequence: CASREVAGGRTDTQYF.

This clonotype was observed a handful of times. The chain links TRBV5-1 to TRBJ2-1; 8 nucleotides align to TRBD1. V trimming: 4 bases; J trimming: 9 bases; junction bases outside the gene matches: 12. Looked up from germline, CDR1 is SGHRS and CDR2 is YFSETQ. The CDR3 has 15 residues. This CDR3 reads CASSETTYGQGEQFF. The CDR3 nucleotides read TGCGCCAGCAGCGAGACTACATACGGACAGGGTGAGCAGTTCTTC.

The chain recombines TRBV27 with TRBJ2-1, with 11 bases fitting TRBD2. The CDR3 runs to 16 residues. J was trimmed by 8 bases and V by 5 bases; bases with no gene match: 11. Per germline, CDR1 MNHEY and CDR2 SMNVEV (reference sequence). CDR3 protein: CASSPRLAGPRDEQFF. The CDR3 bases are TGTGCCAGCAGTCCGAGACTAGCGGGACCTAGGGATGAGCAGTTCTTC.

This clonotype was counted a few times. J is TRBJ2-7 and V is TRBV10-3, with D possibly being TRBD1 (5 bases). The germline V and J ends were trimmed by 11 bases and 3 bases, with 8 bases remaining between them. Germline-derived CDR1 and CDR2 are ENHRY and SYGVKD. The CDR3 has 10 amino acids. The CDR3 DNA is TGTGCCCTAGGGGACTACGAGCAGTACTTC. It yields the protein CALGDYEQYF.

J is TRBJ1-1 and V is TRBV7-2, with D unresolved. Germline CDR1 is SGHTA and CDR2 is FQGNSA. Between the trimmed V and J ends, which lost 6 bases and 4 bases, there was a span of 15 bases. This CDR3 is 14 amino acids long. CDR3 sequence (DNA): TGTGCCAGCAGTCGGTGGGTCGGGGTCACTGAAGCTTTCTTT. This codes for CASSRWVGVTEAFF.

The chain uses TRBV29-1 and TRBJ1-2, with D maybe TRBD1 (5 bases). The CDR3 has 11 residues. V was pared by 7 bases and J by 10 bases, with 16 bases between. The germline CDR1 and CDR2 sequences are SQVTM and ANQGSEA. CDR3 protein: CSDLLGEAYTF. DNA for the CDR3: TGCAGCGACCTCCTGGGGGAGGCCTACACCTTC. Full variable domain (rest looked up from reference TRBV29-1 and TRBJ1-2): SAVISQKPSRDICQRGTSLTIQCQVDSQVTMMFWYRQQPGQSLTLIATANQGSEATYESGFVIDKFPISRPNLTFSTLTVSNMSPEDSSIYLCSDLLGEAYTFGSGTRLTVV.

This clonotype was picked up a small number of times. This chain joins TRBV10-3 and TRBJ1-1; no reliable D call. Trimming left V 4 bases short and J 1 base short, with 22 bases between. Germline V gene sequence: CDR1 ENHRY, CDR2 SYGVKD. This CDR3 spans 18 amino acids. The CDR3 loop is CAISGEVLGGMENTEAFF. CDR3 coding DNA: TGTGCCATCAGTGGGGAGGTTCTGGGTGGGATGGAGAACACTGAAGCTTTCTTT.

The genes are TRBV3-1 and TRBJ2-7; tentative D call: TRBD1 (5 bases). The CDR3 is made up of 16 amino acids. The germline gives CDR1 LGHDT, CDR2 YNNKEL (reference sequence). Between the trimmed V and J ends, which lost 4 bases and 1 base, there was a span of 17 bases. The CDR3 here is CASSLTTTGPSYEQYF. The CDR3 DNA sequence: TGTGCCAGCAGCCTCACAACTACAGGACCTTCCTACGAGCAGTACTTC.

The chain joins TRBV15 to TRBJ1-4; 8 bases are a match to TRBD1. Per germline, CDR1 LNHNV and CDR2 YYDKDF (reference sequence). V gave up 1 base and J gave up 4 bases; unmatched junction bases: 5. The CDR3 has 16 amino acids. The CDR3 loop reads CATSRGTGGDNEKLFF. The CDR3 region has the DNA TGTGCCACCAGCAGAGGTACAGGGGGAGATAATGAAAAACTGTTTTTT.

The V and J genes are TRBV20-1 and TRBJ2-7; TRBD2 aligns across 7 bases. CDR3 size: 15 residues. V trimming: 6 bases; J trimming: 2 bases; junction bases outside the gene matches: 13. CDR1 is DFQATT, CDR2 SNEGSKA, per germline (reference sequence). CDR3 sequence: CSAPRGGSTTYEQYF. As DNA, the CDR3 is TGCAGTGCCCCCCGCGGCGGGAGCACAACCTACGAGCAGTACTTC.

As regards this clonotype: At one of its ends the junction is not consistent with the germline gene, which may arise from a read error. The DNA for the CDR3 is TGTGCCAACAGTTTAGTGTCTAGCGGGAGGCCGATTACTACAGATACGCAGTATTTT. The encoded protein is CANSLVSSGRPITTDTQYF. The gene calls are TRBV12-3 or TRBV12-4 and TRBJ2-3; 11 nucleotides match TRBD2. This CDR3 is 19 amino acids long.

The CDR3 DNA is TGTGCCAGCAGTTCAGGGACTGCCCCGACTCACGGTGAGCAGTTCTTC. Translation: CASSSGTAPTHGEQFF. The chain uses TRBV12-3 or TRBV12-4 and TRBJ2-1; possibly TRBD2 for D (6 bases). The CDR3 is made up of 16 amino acids. The germline V and J ends were trimmed by 4 bases and 9 bases, with 22 bases remaining between them.

This clonotype has just a few counts. The chain carries TRBV28 and TRBJ2-7, with no clear D. Germline CDR1 is MDHEN and CDR2 is SYDVKM. V was shortened by 4 bases and J by 5 bases, with 6 bases between the two germline ends. CDR3 length equals 11 residues. CDR3 bases: TGTGCCAGCAGTTACCGTGACGAGCAGTACTTC. It translates to CASSYRDEQYF. The variable domain in full, completed from reference TRBV28 and TRBJ2-7, reads DVKVTQSSRYLVKRTGEKVFLECVQDMDHENMFWYRQDPGLGLRLIYFSYDVKMKEKGDIPEGYSVSREKKERFSLILESASTNQTSMYLCASSYRDEQYFGPGTRLTVT.

This clonotype was seen more than once but under ten times. V gene TRBV4-1 combines with J gene TRBJ2-3; D not resolved. The V end lost 0 bases, the J end lost 7 bases, and 11 bases lay between the germline ends. There are 14 residues in the CDR3. Germline V CDR1 and CDR2: MGHRA, YSYEKL. In DNA form, the CDR3 reads TGCGCCAGCAGCCAAGATTTGAGTCTTAATACGCAGTATTTT. Translating gives CASSQDLSLNTQYF.

In this sample, this clonotype turned up a few times. This chain joins TRBV5-1 and TRBJ1-1; D is undetermined. The V gene's germline CDR1 is SGHRS and CDR2 YFSETQ. This CDR3 is 13 amino acids long. V dropped 0 bases and J dropped 5 bases, with 8 bases sitting between them. The CDR3 spells CASSLAVQTEAFF. The CDR3 nucleotides are TGCGCCAGCAGCTTGGCTGTTCAGACTGAAGCTTTCTTT.

This clonotype was detected only once. The rearrangement joins TRBV14 to TRBJ2-1; D unresolved. Germline V CDR1 and CDR2: SGHDN, FVKESK. V was clipped by 3 bases and J by 0 bases, with 15 bases between them. The CDR3 consists of 17 residues. CDR3 in DNA: TGTGCCAGCAGCCACCCAGCCGGTTCCTCCTCCTACAATGAGCAGTTCTTC. It yields the protein CASSHPAGSSSYNEQFF. Complete variable domain (other parts from reference TRBV14 and TRBJ2-1): EAGVTQFPSHSVIEKGQTVTLRCDPISGHDNLYWYRRVMGKEIKFLLHFVKESKQDESGMPNNRFLAERTGGTYSTLKVQPAELEDSGVYFCASSHPAGSSSYNEQFFGPGTRLTVL.

V is TRBV20-1 and J is TRBJ1-5; D not resolved. The CDR3 runs to 15 residues. Germline lookup yields CDR1 DFQATT and CDR2 SNEGSKA (reference sequence). Between the trimmed V and J ends, which lost 0 bases and 0 bases, there was a span of 9 bases. DNA of the CDR3: TGCAGTGCTAGAGATAGCAGACCTAGCAATCAGCCCCAGCATTTT. It yields the protein CSARDSRPSNQPQHF.

This clonotype was detected only a few times. The rearrangement joins TRBV12-3 or TRBV12-4 to TRBJ1-2; D gene unclear. The CDR3 consists of 14 residues. Trimming stripped 4 bases from V and 6 bases from J, with 15 bases between. CDR3 sequence: CASSSGSWVHGYTF. CDR3 DNA: TGTGCCAGCAGTTCCGGGAGCTGGGTGCATGGCTACACCTTC.

This clonotype was observed a few times. The chain links TRBV6-2 or TRBV6-3 to TRBJ2-1; 7 bases are shared with TRBD2. Per germline, CDR1 MNHEY and CDR2 SVGEGT. The CDR3 sequence is 11 residues long. The V segment lost 7 bases and the J segment 8 bases; nucleotides outside the gene matches: 2. The CDR3 loop reads CASIRGDEQFF. The CDR3, as DNA: TGTGCCAGCATTCGGGGGGATGAGCAGTTCTTC.

The chain links TRBV28 to TRBJ2-1, with TRBD1 matching 9 bases. The CDR3 extends over 16 amino acids. In germline, CDR1 is MDHEN, CDR2 SYDVKM. The trim removed 5 bases at V and 2 bases at J, leaving 7 bases unmatched. In nucleotides, the CDR3 is TGTGCCAGCAGTGAGTTAACAGGGGGCCCCTACAATGAGCAGTTCTTC. It specifies CASSELTGGPYNEQFF.

In its sample, this clonotype was seen a few times. This rearrangement joins TRBV24-1 to TRBJ2-7, with D perhaps being TRBD1 or TRBD2 (5 bases each). Trimming took off 4 bases at V and 3 bases at J, with 12 bases between the two ends. The CDR3 spans 14 residues. From germline, CDR1 is KGHDR and CDR2 SFDVKD. CDR3 sequence reads: CATSDAGTFYEQYF. CDR3 in DNA: TGTGCCACCAGTGACGCCGGGACCTTCTACGAGCAGTACTTC.

A few counts support this clonotype. The chain couples TRBV18 to TRBJ2-5; D unclear. The V end lost 2 bases, the J end lost 2 bases, and 6 bases lay between the germline ends. Germline CDR1 reads KGHSH; CDR2 reads LQKENI. This CDR3 has 13 amino acids. The CDR3 here is CASSPGPQETQYF. The CDR3 DNA reads TGTGCCAGCTCACCAGGCCCACAAGAGACCCAGTACTTC.

Comments on this clonotype: Sequence at one end of the junction differs from germline and may be a read error. This chain links TRBV29-1 with TRBJ2-3; D ambiguous. This CDR3 region has 11 residues. From germline, CDR1 is SQVTM and CDR2 ANQGSEA. The CDR3 protein is CSVRSSDAQYF. The DNA for the CDR3 is TGCAGCGTTAGGTCATCAGATGCGCAGTATTTT.

V gene TRBV5-1 combines with J gene TRBJ2-7; D gene unclear. CDR1 and CDR2 from the germline V gene are SGHRS and YFSETQ. Trimming took off 0 bases at V and 6 bases at J, with 13 bases between the two ends. This CDR3 region has 14 residues. The CDR3 protein is CASSLAPALSEQYF. The CDR3 DNA reads TGCGCCAGCAGCTTGGCTCCTGCACTCTCCGAGCAGTACTTC.

Many counts were recorded for this clonotype. The rearrangement uses TRBV6-1 and TRBJ2-5; D ambiguous. V gave up 6 bases and J gave up 5 bases, with 31 bases separating them. The CDR3 extends over 19 amino acids. Germline V gene lookup returns CDR1 MNHNS and CDR2 SASEGT. The CDR3 DNA sequence: TGTGCCAGCAGGCACCCTCGCGGATGGGTGCAACCGTTTTCGGAGACCCAGTACTTC. This translates into CASRHPRGWVQPFSETQYF.

The rearrangement joins TRBV5-1 to TRBJ2-4; 7 bases line up with TRBD2. Unmatched junction bases numbered 3, after V lost 0 bases and J lost 0 bases. Germline V gives CDR1 SGHRS, CDR2 YFSETQ. CDR3 length: 16 amino acids. The DNA for the CDR3 is TGCGCCAGCAGCTTGGTAGCGGGCATAGCCAAAAACATTCAGTACTTC. Its protein is CASSLVAGIAKNIQYF.

CDR3 coding DNA: TGTGCCACCAGGGGGGCCACCCCGGCCGCTGAAGCTTTCTTT. Translation gives CATRGATPAAEAFF. This chain connects TRBV24-1 to TRBJ1-1; TRBD1 is a possible D gene (6 bases). Between the trimmed V and J ends, which lost 7 bases and 6 bases, there was a span of 17 bases. The CDR3 is made up of 14 amino acids. Germline V lookup: CDR1 KGHDR, CDR2 SFDVKD.